This T cell receptor (beta chain) is drawn from a study of cytomegalovirus exposure and HLA in healthy donors. General observations from the study: In a later analysis, a missense DCLRE1C variant was linked to TCR beta V- and J-gene trimming.

While unrecorded immune exposures were likely, the donors were nominally healthy when sampled. Comments on this clone: The antigen is undetermined.

In germline, CDR1 is SGHNT, CDR2 YYREEE (reference sequence). V dropped 7 bases and J dropped 1 base, with 13 bases sitting between them. The length of the CDR3 is 14 residues. 13 Jbeta primers and 60 Vbeta primers were used for the PCR. Assay: immunoSEQ multiplex PCR; the TCRdb copy retains only in-frame clones and omits some. Here the sample spans some 180,000 clones, approximately 71% being singletons. The source of this sequence is a woman under 30 in good health and CMV-seropositive. Sequencing was done on a sample of PBMCs. J is TRBJ2-3 and V is TRBV5-4, with D hard to call. CDR3 residues: CASALSTRTDTQYF. Written as DNA, the CDR3 is TGTGCCAGCGCCCTCTCAACACGCACAGATACGCAGTATTTT.